The rows below give T cell receptor beta chains drawn from one sample of a study of blood T cell repertoires in COVID-19. The table came from immunoSEQ multiplex PCR; TCRdb's copy has only in-frame clones and leaves some out. The data show roughly 190,000 clones, more than 70% seen once. The sample was peripheral blood. These receptors came from a human donor in a cohort sampled during active COVID-19. Both conserved end residues are trimmed from each CDR3. Fields, in order: V gene, CDR3 protein.

v_gene: TRBV11-2; CDR3aa: ASSLDGGQAHQPQH
v_gene: TRBV27; CDR3aa: ASQDRLNTEAF
v_gene: TRBV10-3; CDR3aa: AISESVRQAYEQY
v_gene: TRBV3-1/TRBV3-2; CDR3aa: ASSHVTGVGGYGYT
v_gene: TRBV6-6; CDR3aa: ASSPAAYRGQTDTQY
v_gene: TRBV6-5; CDR3aa: ASSTRGAGNEQY
v_gene: TRBV7-2; CDR3aa: ASSSRRTALNTEAF
v_gene: TRBV19; CDR3aa: ASSIDPGGLNTEAF
v_gene: TRBV7-6; CDR3aa: ASSLEADQTGELF
v_gene: TRBV5-1; CDR3aa: ASSWGGSGIGNSPLH
v_gene: TRBV14; CDR3aa: ASSPTGGSPTDTQY
v_gene: TRBV6-5; CDR3aa: ASRPQGYNEQF
v_gene: TRBV6-5; CDR3aa: ASRTPGGRTNIQY
v_gene: TRBV27; CDR3aa: ASSRRSTIHYEQY
v_gene: TRBV19; CDR3aa: AIRGPSTGGRGYGYT
v_gene: TRBV7-9; CDR3aa: ASSLGRTGVYNEQF
v_gene: TRBV5-4; CDR3aa: ASSSIGLAGAEQY
v_gene: TRBV3-1/TRBV3-2; CDR3aa: ASSRGTGSSYEQY
v_gene: TRBV19; CDR3aa: ASSPGAFYEQY
v_gene: TRBV28; CDR3aa: ASSVPGWETQY
v_gene: TRBV18; CDR3aa: ASSPLMAANTGELF
v_gene: TRBV12-3/TRBV12-4; CDR3aa: ASSHTSEQY
v_gene: TRBV7-2; CDR3aa: ASSPGQGANEKLF
v_gene: TRBV6-2/TRBV6-3; CDR3aa: ASSYPPGTGRNTEAF
v_gene: TRBV6-5; CDR3aa: ASSYAGQAANSPLH
v_gene: TRBV7-2; CDR3aa: ASSRVAGAGSYEQY
v_gene: TRBV27; CDR3aa: ASSSIDRGNQPQH
v_gene: TRBV2; CDR3aa: ASSVGKQDRNTIY
v_gene: TRBV7-2; CDR3aa: ASSLGQKETQY
v_gene: TRBV19; CDR3aa: ASLRTGHTEAF
v_gene: TRBV7-9; CDR3aa: ASSPLAGSSGANVLT
v_gene: TRBV4-1; CDR3aa: ASSRIDRPNTEAF
v_gene: TRBV4-3; CDR3aa: ASSQDIDRGGTEAF
v_gene: TRBV9; CDR3aa: AKTVGDSQWGAYGYT
v_gene: TRBV2; CDR3aa: ASIHSGTGDYEQY
v_gene: TRBV18; CDR3aa: ASSPGSSYEQY
v_gene: TRBV6-2/TRBV6-3; CDR3aa: ASSYPRAGVGYEQY
v_gene: TRBV3-1/TRBV3-2; CDR3aa: ASSLPKREEGSNQPQH
v_gene: TRBV6-2/TRBV6-3; CDR3aa: ASSYRLVREQY
v_gene: TRBV5-1; CDR3aa: ASSPLSRGEQY
v_gene: TRBV30; CDR3aa: AWSVSKSSNEQY
v_gene: TRBV6-5; CDR3aa: ASSLAPTGGNTIY
v_gene: TRBV10-3; CDR3aa: AISLALGTGHEQY
v_gene: TRBV19; CDR3aa: ASSTGTGGFEQY
v_gene: TRBV12-3/TRBV12-4; CDR3aa: ASSLARGSPLH
v_gene: TRBV7-2; CDR3aa: ASSLTEGGTQSGYT
v_gene: TRBV7-2; CDR3aa: ASSSGLKTYEQY
v_gene: TRBV5-6; CDR3aa: ASSFGSNEQY
v_gene: TRBV7-2; CDR3aa: ASSSSRVVWETQY
v_gene: TRBV10-3; CDR3aa: AISDDRGRGEQF
v_gene: TRBV30; CDR3aa: AWSGRQGNYGYT
v_gene: TRBV19; CDR3aa: ASSQTGQKNTEAF
v_gene: TRBV27; CDR3aa: ASSSTYDTNEKLF